This T cell receptor beta chain was recorded in a study of vaccination effects on CD4 cells after COVID-19. Prior to sequencing, the ViraFEST assay stimulated PBMC with viral peptide pools, which expanded the antigen-specific CD4+ T cells. Isolating CD4+ T cells followed approximately nine days of culture. Testing of the vaccine recipients showed negative nucleocapsid antibodies and no prior SARS-CoV-2 infection. Comments on this clone: Its antigen remains unidentified.

General study points: Convalescent patients were scarce in the study, and it lacked early post-infection timepoints. Pronounced clonal contraction occurred in clones induced by infection and by vaccine late after vaccination.

Sequenced by immunoSEQ multiplex PCR; TCRdb stores in-frame clones only, minus some. The sample has about 73,000 clones; roughly 79% are singletons. The source material was CD4+ T cells from PBMCs cultured with HCoV-NL63 spike peptides, sampled before COVID-19 vaccination. The TCR originated in a human donor who received a COVID-19 vaccine.

CDR3 in amino acids: CASKDRGSTDTQYF. In DNA, the CDR3 is TGTGCCAGCAAAGACAGGGGATCCACAGATACGCAGTATTTT. The chain carries TRBV2 and TRBJ2-3, with 8 bases lining up with TRBD1. Germline CDR1 reads SNHLY; CDR2 reads FYNNEI. Trimming removed 7 bases from V and 2 bases from J; junction bases left unmatched: 5. This CDR3 is 14 amino acids long.